Sequencing of this T cell receptor beta chain was carried out in a study of cytomegalovirus exposure and HLA in healthy donors. The wider study: In a later analysis, it was reported that the roughly 130 validation repertoires had been produced on the same platform as the 500 to 750 repertoires belonging to the first cohort.

Clones were read by immunoSEQ multiplex PCR, and TCRdb kept only the in-frame ones, dropping some. The sample has 50,000 or so clones; roughly 94% are singletons. Germline V gene sequence: CDR1 SGHNT, CDR2 YYREEE (reference sequence). This CDR3 has 18 amino acids. V shed 1 base and J shed 1 base, with 18 bases lying between them. The V and J genes are TRBV5-4 and TRBJ1-3, with D maybe TRBD1 (6 bases). Sequenced: PBMCs. The sequence derives from a woman aged 18 to 35 in good health and CMV-seropositive. DNA of the CDR3: TGTGCCAGCAGCTTGAGGACAGCCGTTATTCAATCTGGAAACACCATATATTTT. Amino acid sequence: CASSLRTAVIQSGNTIYF.